This T cell receptor (beta chain) was recovered during a study of shared clonotypes between healthy human individuals. Sequencing was performed with immunoSEQ multiplex PCR; in TCRdb, only in-frame clones are kept and a portion is missing. The sample lists about 2,500,000 clones; around nine tenths were seen once. This clone was seen once. The germline gives CDR1 LNHDA, CDR2 SQIVND (reference sequence). The V and J ends lost 3 bases and 4 bases, in that order; junction bases with no gene match: 13. CDR3 length: 17 amino acids. This clonotype originated in a man aged 18 to 35 in good health. Material for sequencing was naive CD4+ T cells sorted from blood. The subset was: CD45RA+ positively selected. V is TRBV19 and J is TRBJ1-2; 8 bases line up with TRBD1. The CDR3: CASSIAPRQGKIYGYTF. The DNA for the CDR3 is TGTGCCAGTAGTATTGCCCCCCGACAGGGGAAGATCTATGGCTACACCTTC.